These 5 T cell receptor beta chains were all obtained from the same sample, sequenced in a study of blood T cell repertoires in COVID-19. Assay used: immunoSEQ multiplex PCR; TCRdb lists only in-frame clones, some missing. The data contain around 70,000 clones, roughly 80% of them singletons. Sample: peripheral blood. The source is a middle-aged man with COVID-19, enrolled during active disease.

This chain joins TRBV2 and TRBJ2-3, with D possibly TRBD2 on 6 matching bases. With 7 bases removed from V and 3 bases from J, the gap between germline ends came to 11 bases. The CDR3 runs 13 residues. Germline V gives CDR1 SNHLY, CDR2 FYNNEI. Written as DNA, the CDR3 is TGTGCCAGCAAGGGACTTCGAACAGATACGCAGTATTTT. This codes for CASKGLRTDTQYF.

The rearrangement joins TRBV5-4 to TRBJ2-2, with 15 bases that match TRBD2. Germline assignment: CDR1 SGHNT and CDR2 YYREEE (reference sequence). This CDR3 contains 19 residues. V trimming: 4 bases; J trimming: 3 bases; junction bases outside the gene matches: 10. The CDR3 loop is CASSLGGTSGRRDTGELFF. CDR3 DNA sequence: TGTGCCAGCAGCCTAGGGGGGACTAGCGGGAGGAGGGACACCGGGGAGCTGTTTTTT.

The chain combines TRBV7-2 with TRBJ2-3, with TRBD2 as a possible D gene (5 bases). The CDR3 length is 14 residues. Germline CDR1 SGHTA, CDR2 FQGNSA. V shed 5 bases and J shed 7 bases, with 16 bases lying between them. The CDR3 is CASSPRTGLNTQYF. CDR3 coding DNA: TGTGCCAGCAGCCCCCGGACGGGGTTAAATACGCAGTATTTT.

The chain recombines TRBV11-3 with TRBJ2-1; D is perhaps TRBD2 (5 bases). CDR1 SGHNT and CDR2 YENEEA come from the germline V gene. This CDR3 comprises 13 residues. V lost 5 bases to trimming and J lost 4 bases, with 9 bases between them. CDR3 region: CASSNGMYNEQFF. The CDR3 region has the DNA TGTGCCAGCAGCAACGGGATGTACAATGAGCAGTTCTTC.

V is TRBV25-1 and J is TRBJ1-1, with D perhaps TRBD1 (6 bases). The germline V and J ends were trimmed by 1 base and 0 bases, with 12 bases remaining between them. CDR3 length equals 16 residues. Germline V gene data show CDR1 as MGHDK and CDR2 as SYGVNS. The CDR3, as DNA: TGTGCCAGCAGTGAATCAAGGGGACACTTGAACACTGAAGCTTTCTTT. Residues: CASSESRGHLNTEAFF.